This T cell receptor (beta chain) originates from a study of blood T cell repertoires in COVID-19. Whole-study context: From the United States, Italy and Spain came samples of acute and convalescent COVID-19. T cells, B-cell-depleted T cells, or PBMCs supplied cDNA or gDNA.

Germline V gene lookup returns CDR1 MGHRA and CDR2 YSYEKL. The CDR3 covers 17 residues. V dropped 0 bases and J dropped 7; count of bases not matched to a gene: 9. Original handling: Amplification of reference gene primers provided the estimated nucleated cell counts. TCRdb's table, derived via immunoSEQ multiplex PCR, lists solely in-frame clones and lacks some. V, J and clone size are those of that table, while D and trimming were read from the DNA. The repertoire includes over 120,000 clones, roughly 80% of them detected once, and 3% to 5% sits in the top ten. This TCR derives from a woman aged 55-75 years with acute or convalescent COVID-19. The chain joins TRBV4-1 to TRBJ2-1; TRBD2 agrees at 10 bases. The specimen was peripheral blood. CDR3 in amino acids: CASSQDSASGSSNEQFF. The CDR3 coding sequence is TGCGCCAGCAGCCAAGATTCTGCTAGCGGGAGTTCTAATGAGCAGTTCTTC.